This T cell receptor beta chain was identified during a study of blood T cell repertoires in COVID-19. Overall study: Italy, Spain and the United States were the sources of the convalescent and acute COVID-19 samples.

CDR3 length: 12 residues. In germline, CDR1 is GTSNPN, CDR2 SVGIG (reference sequence). As processed by the authors: Estimates of nucleated cell counts were drawn from the amplification of reference gene primers. Only in-frame clones appear in the TCRdb table, and some are missing; sequencing was by immunoSEQ multiplex PCR. Clone size and V and J calls were adopted from that table, with D and trimming inferred from the DNA. This sample has about 300,000 clones; around 90% occur once, and the top ten carry approximately 1.5%. Participants had their cohort set by participant-reported clinical history. The receptor comes from a woman in her forties who had recovered from COVID-19. The source material was PBMCs or T cells enriched from blood (not recorded which). V and J are TRBV30 and TRBJ1-4; D possibly corresponds to TRBD1 (6 bases). CDR3 region: CALTGGVEKLFF. In nucleotides, the CDR3 is TGTGCATTGACAGGAGGAGTTGAAAAACTGTTTTTT.